This entry lists 21 T cell receptor beta chains sequenced from one sample in a study of T cells expressing NK-cell markers. After re-calling the 5' RACE reads, TCRdb lists one entry per CDR3 protein, DNA absent. The sample data list 500,000 to 700,000 distinct CDR3 sequences. Sequencing input: blood T cells: a sorted CD56 or NKG2C T cell subset, CD4+ or CD8+ T cells, or bulk PBMC T cells (not recorded which). These receptor sequences come from a man aged 18-30 years in good health.

V is TRBV2 and J is TRBJ1-6. CDR3 length: 15 amino acids. Germline V gene data show CDR1 as SNHLY and CDR2 as FYNNEI. The CDR3 reads CASSSFPPPGEPLHF. Filled out from reference TRBV2 and TRBJ1-6, the complete variable domain reads EPEVTQTPSHQVTQMGQEVILRCVPISNHLYFYWYRQILGQKVEFLVSFYNNEISEKSEIFDDQFSVERPDGSNFTLKIRSTKLEDSAMYFCASSSFPPPGEPLHFGNGTRLTVT.

The J gene is TRBJ2-1, the V gene TRBV20-1; the TCRdb call, TRBD1, lacks DNA for checking. The germline V gene encodes CDR1 DFQATT and CDR2 SNEGSKA (reference sequence). The CDR3 is made up of 16 amino acids. The CDR3 is CSARDLNTGIYNEQFF.

The V gene is TRBV4-2, the J gene TRBJ2-3. Germline V gives CDR1 LGHNA, CDR2 YNFKEQ. CDR3 size: 15 residues. The CDR3 loop reads CASSIRTERTDTQYF.

The V call is TRBV5-1, the J call TRBJ1-2. The CDR3 is 14 amino acids. The V gene's germline CDR1 is SGHRS and CDR2 YFSETQ. This chain's CDR3 is CASSGQEVTYGYTF. The complete variable domain, with remaining parts taken from reference TRBV5-1 and TRBJ1-2, reads KAGVTQTPRYLIKTRGQQVTLSCSPISGHRSVSWYQQTPGQGLQFLFEYFSETQRNKGNFPGRFSGRQFSNSRSEMNVSTLELGDSALYLCASSGQEVTYGYTFGSGTRLTVV.

V is TRBV5-6 and J is TRBJ2-3; there is no DNA to check the TCRdb D call of TRBD2. The CDR3 runs 15 residues. Germline V gene sequence: CDR1 SGHDT, CDR2 YYEEEE. The CDR3 here is CASSLRTSGADTQYF.

This chain uses TRBV12-3 or TRBV12-4 with TRBJ2-3; TCRdb's D gene call, TRBD1, goes unchecked for lack of DNA. The CDR3 runs 13 residues. CDR3 in amino acids: CASSLLQGGPQYF.

The rearrangement uses TRBV20-1 and TRBJ2-4; absent DNA, TCRdb's TRBD1 call cannot be checked. The CDR3 runs 18 residues. The germline V gene encodes CDR1 DFQATT and CDR2 SNEGSKA (reference sequence). CDR3 sequence: CSAPRGGRERGEWNIQYF.

The genes are TRBV7-8 and TRBJ1-1. Germline CDR1 reads SGHVS; CDR2 reads FQNEAQ. The CDR3 totals 13 residues. CDR3 loop: CASSFRPGRYAFF.

The chain links TRBV7-8 to TRBJ2-2; without DNA, the TCRdb call of TRBD1 cannot be checked. Germline V gene lookup returns CDR1 SGHVS and CDR2 FQNEAQ. CDR3 size: 13 residues. The CDR3 protein is CASSFRGDGELFF.

The genes are TRBV7-7 and TRBJ2-5; TCRdb picks TRBD1, but there is no DNA to check that call. The germline CDR1 and CDR2 sequences are SSHAT and FNYEAQ (reference sequence). The CDR3 runs to 14 residues. CDR3 amino acids: CASSSLAPQETQYF.

The chain carries TRBV24-1 and TRBJ2-3. The CDR3 runs to 14 residues. CDR1 is KGHDR and CDR2 is SFDVKD in the germline V gene. The CDR3 sequence is CATSEEGRTDTQYF.

This sequence joins TRBV5-1 and TRBJ2-2. Germline-derived CDR1 and CDR2 are SGHRS and YFSETQ. The CDR3 loop spans 14 amino acids. Here the CDR3 reads CASSLGKSTGELFF.

The gene calls are TRBV6-2 or TRBV6-3 and TRBJ1-5. The length of the CDR3 is 12 residues. Per the germline V gene, CDR1 is MNHEY and CDR2 is SVGEGT. This CDR3 reads CASRSPNQPQHF.

The chain employs TRBV5-6 and TRBJ1-4; the TCRdb D gene call, TRBD1, has no DNA to confirm it. Germline V gene sequence: CDR1 SGHDT, CDR2 YYEEEE. CDR3 size: 16 residues. The CDR3 here is CASSPDRVATNEKLFF.

V and J are TRBV27 and TRBJ2-1; TCRdb designates TRBD2, a call that cannot be tested without DNA. Germline CDR1 is MNHEY and CDR2 is SMNVEV (reference sequence). CDR3 length: 16 amino acids. The CDR3 spells CASSQIQGLPLSGQFF.

The V gene is TRBV28, the J gene TRBJ2-5; TCRdb's D call of TRBD1 is untestable without DNA. Per the germline V gene, CDR1 is MDHEN and CDR2 is SYDVKM. CDR3 length: 15 amino acids. This chain's CDR3 is CASSFWQGAQETQYF.

This chain joins TRBV15 and TRBJ2-5; the D call from TCRdb, TRBD2, cannot be confirmed without DNA. Germline V CDR1 and CDR2: LNHNV, YYDKDF (reference sequence). This CDR3 spans 16 amino acids. The CDR3 spells CATSRADSGSLGTQYF. The whole variable domain, remainder taken from reference TRBV15 and TRBJ2-5, is DAMVIQNPRYQVTQFGKPVTLSCSQTLNHNVMYWYQQKSSQAPKLLFHYYDKDFNNEADTPDNFQSRRPNTSFCFLDIRSPGLGDTAMYLCATSRADSGSLGTQYFGPGTRLLVL.

The rearrangement uses TRBV29-1 and TRBJ2-3; TCRdb indicates TRBD1, and absent DNA this call remains unverified. CDR3 length: 14 residues. The germline CDR1 and CDR2 sequences are SQVTM and ANQGSEA. The CDR3 loop reads CSVEGTVGTDTQYF.

V is TRBV5-1 and J is TRBJ2-7; TCRdb's D gene call, TRBD1, goes unchecked for lack of DNA. The CDR3 is made up of 15 amino acids. Looked up from germline, CDR1 is SGHRS and CDR2 is YFSETQ. The chain's CDR3 is CASSFGDRGIHEQYF.

The V and J genes are TRBV7-3 and TRBJ2-1; the TCRdb call, TRBD2, lacks DNA for checking. The CDR3 is 13 amino acids. Per the germline V gene, CDR1 is SGHTA and CDR2 is FQGTGA. The CDR3 sequence is CASGREGHNEQFF.

The chain links TRBV12-3 or TRBV12-4 to TRBJ2-7; TCRdb picks TRBD2, but there is no DNA to check that call. CDR3 length equals 15 residues. The CDR3 spells CASSYGLAGVSEQYF.